The T cell receptor beta chain under discussion was sequenced for a study of blood T cell repertoires in COVID-19. Overall study: COVID-19 samples from acute and convalescent phases originated in the United States, Italy and Spain. In each case, the material was cDNA or gDNA derived from T cells, B-cell-depleted T cells, or PBMCs.

The CDR3 contains 17 residues. Trimming at V came to 1 base and at J to 4 bases, leaving 10 bases not matched to a gene. Germline CDR1 is LGHDT and CDR2 is YNNKEL (reference sequence). How the authors handled the data: Amplification with reference gene primers provided the estimates of nucleated cell counts. Only in-frame clones appear in the TCRdb table, and some are missing; sequencing was by immunoSEQ multiplex PCR. V and J calls and clone size are given by that table; D and trimming were obtained from the DNA. In the table there are 150,000 to 200,000 clones, 70% to 90% of which are singletons. Those enrolled in Seattle joined during active infection and were followed longitudinally afterward.

The TCR was taken from a man in his sixties with COVID-19, enrolled during active disease. The chain combines TRBV3-1 (or the pseudogene TRBV3-2) with TRBJ2-3, with TRBD2 identical over 8 bases. The source material was peripheral blood. CDR3 sequence: CASSQAQTSVSSDTQYF. The CDR3 DNA sequence: TGTGCCAGCAGCCAAGCACAGACTAGCGTTAGCTCAGATACGCAGTATTTT.